The source of this T cell receptor (beta chain) is a study of blood T cell repertoires in COVID-19. The data were produced by immunoSEQ multiplex PCR, yet TCRdb's version contains in-frame clones alone and is incomplete. The sample yields 95,000 to 110,000 clones, 84% seen once. The sample was peripheral blood. The receptor was derived from a human donor in a cohort sampled during active COVID-19.

CDR3 nucleotides: TGTGCCAGCAGCCGACAGGGGTCCTACGAGCAGTACTTC. Encoded protein: CASSRQGSYEQYF. V is TRBV27 and J is TRBJ2-7; 8 positions match TRBD1. CDR1 MNHEY and CDR2 SMNVEV come from the germline V gene (reference sequence). With V trimmed by 6 bases and J by 1 base, 2 bases remained unmatched. CDR3 length: 13 amino acids.